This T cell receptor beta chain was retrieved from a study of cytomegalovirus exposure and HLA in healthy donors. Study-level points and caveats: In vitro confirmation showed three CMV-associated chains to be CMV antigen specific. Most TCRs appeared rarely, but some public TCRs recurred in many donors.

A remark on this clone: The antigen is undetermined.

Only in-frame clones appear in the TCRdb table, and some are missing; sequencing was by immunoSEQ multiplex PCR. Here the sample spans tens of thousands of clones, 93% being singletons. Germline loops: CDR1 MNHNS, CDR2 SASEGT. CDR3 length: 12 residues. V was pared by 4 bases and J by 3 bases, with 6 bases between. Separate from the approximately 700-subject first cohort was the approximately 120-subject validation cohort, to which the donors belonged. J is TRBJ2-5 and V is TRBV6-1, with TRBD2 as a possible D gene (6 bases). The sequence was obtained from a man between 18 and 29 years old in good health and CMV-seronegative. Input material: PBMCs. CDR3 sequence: CASSASEETQYF. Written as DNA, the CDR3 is TGTGCCAGCAGTGCTAGCGAAGAGACCCAGTACTTC.